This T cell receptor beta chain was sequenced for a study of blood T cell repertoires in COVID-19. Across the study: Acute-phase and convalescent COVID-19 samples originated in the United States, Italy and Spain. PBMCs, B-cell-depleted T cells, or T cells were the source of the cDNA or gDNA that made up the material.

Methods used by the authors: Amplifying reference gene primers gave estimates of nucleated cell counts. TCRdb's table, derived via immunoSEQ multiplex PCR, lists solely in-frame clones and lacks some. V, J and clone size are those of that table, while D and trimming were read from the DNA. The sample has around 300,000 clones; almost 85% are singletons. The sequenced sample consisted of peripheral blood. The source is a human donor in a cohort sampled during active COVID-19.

The CDR3: CASGLRDRENTEAFF. In nucleotides, the CDR3 is TGCGCCAGCGGACTGAGGGACAGGGAGAACACTGAAGCTTTCTTT. The rearrangement joins TRBV5-1 to TRBJ1-1, with 9 positions matching TRBD1. Losses at the gene ends were 7 bases for V and 1 base for J; bases not matched to a gene: 8. The length of the CDR3 is 15 residues. CDR1 is SGHRS, CDR2 YFSETQ, per germline. Looking up the rest from reference TRBV5-1 and TRBJ1-1 gives the full variable domain: KAGVTQTPRYLIKTRGQQVTLSCSPISGHRSVSWYQQTPGQGLQFLFEYFSETQRNKGNFPGRFSGRQFSNSRSEMNVSTLELGDSALYLCASGLRDRENTEAFFGQGTRLTVV.